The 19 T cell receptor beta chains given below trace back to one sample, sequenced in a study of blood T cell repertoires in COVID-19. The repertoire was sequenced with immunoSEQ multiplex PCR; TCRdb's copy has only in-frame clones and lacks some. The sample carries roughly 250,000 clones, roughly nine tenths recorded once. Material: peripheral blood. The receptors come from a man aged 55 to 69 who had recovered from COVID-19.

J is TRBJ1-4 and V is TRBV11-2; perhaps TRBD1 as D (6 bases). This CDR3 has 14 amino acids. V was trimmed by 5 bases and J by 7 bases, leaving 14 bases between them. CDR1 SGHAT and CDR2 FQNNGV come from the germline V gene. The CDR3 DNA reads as TGTGCCAGCAGCAACTACAGGGACGGTGAAAAACTGTTTTTT. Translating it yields CASSNYRDGEKLFF.

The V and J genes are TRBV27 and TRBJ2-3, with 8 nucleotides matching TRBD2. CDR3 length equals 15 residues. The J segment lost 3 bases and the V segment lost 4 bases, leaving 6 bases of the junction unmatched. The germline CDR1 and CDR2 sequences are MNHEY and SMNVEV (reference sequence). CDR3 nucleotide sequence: TGTGCCAGCAGTTCCCGGGGGGGCGGGACAGATACGCAGTATTTT. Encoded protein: CASSSRGGGTDTQYF.

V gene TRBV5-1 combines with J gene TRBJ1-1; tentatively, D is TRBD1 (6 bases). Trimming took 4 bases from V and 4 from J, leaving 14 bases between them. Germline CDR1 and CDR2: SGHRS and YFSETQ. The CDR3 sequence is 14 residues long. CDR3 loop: CASSPSTGSTEAFF. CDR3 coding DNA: TGCGCCAGCAGCCCTAGTACAGGGAGCACTGAAGCTTTCTTT.

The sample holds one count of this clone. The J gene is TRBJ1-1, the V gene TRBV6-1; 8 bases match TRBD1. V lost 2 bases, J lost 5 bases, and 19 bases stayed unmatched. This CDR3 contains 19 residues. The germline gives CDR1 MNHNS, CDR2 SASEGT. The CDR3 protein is CASSEYSSGAGGVSTEAFF. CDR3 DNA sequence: TGTGCCAGCAGTGAATATAGCTCCGGGGCAGGGGGCGTGAGTACTGAAGCTTTCTTT.

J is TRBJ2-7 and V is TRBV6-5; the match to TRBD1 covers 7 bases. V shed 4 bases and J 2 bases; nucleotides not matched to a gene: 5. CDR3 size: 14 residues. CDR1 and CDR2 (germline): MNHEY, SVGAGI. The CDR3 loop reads CASSLAQGAYEQYF. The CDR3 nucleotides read TGTGCCAGCAGTTTGGCCCAGGGGGCCTACGAGCAGTACTTC.

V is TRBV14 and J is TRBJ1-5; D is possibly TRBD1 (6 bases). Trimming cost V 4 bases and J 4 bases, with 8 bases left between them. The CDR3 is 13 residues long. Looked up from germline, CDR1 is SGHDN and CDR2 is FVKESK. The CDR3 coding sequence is TGTGCCAGCAGCCCGGACAGAAATCAGCCCCAGCATTTT. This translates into CASSPDRNQPQHF.

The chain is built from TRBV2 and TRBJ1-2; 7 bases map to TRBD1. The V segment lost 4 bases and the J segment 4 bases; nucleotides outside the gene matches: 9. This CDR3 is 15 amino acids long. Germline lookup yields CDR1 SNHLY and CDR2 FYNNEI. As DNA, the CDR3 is TGTGCCAGCAGTGGACAGGGACAATTAGCCTATGGCTACACCTTC. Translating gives CASSGQGQLAYGYTF. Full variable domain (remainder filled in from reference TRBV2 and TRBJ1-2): EPEVTQTPSHQVTQMGQEVILRCVPISNHLYFYWYRQILGQKVEFLVSFYNNEISEKSEIFDDQFSVERPDGSNFTLKIRSTKLEDSAMYFCASSGQGQLAYGYTFGSGTRLTVV.

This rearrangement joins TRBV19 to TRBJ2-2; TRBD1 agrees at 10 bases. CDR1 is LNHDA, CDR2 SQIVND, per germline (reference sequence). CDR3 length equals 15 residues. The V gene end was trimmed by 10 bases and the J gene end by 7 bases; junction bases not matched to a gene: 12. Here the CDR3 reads CATDGGQGIIGELFF. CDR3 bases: TGTGCCACCGATGGGGGACAGGGGATCATCGGGGAGCTGTTTTTT.

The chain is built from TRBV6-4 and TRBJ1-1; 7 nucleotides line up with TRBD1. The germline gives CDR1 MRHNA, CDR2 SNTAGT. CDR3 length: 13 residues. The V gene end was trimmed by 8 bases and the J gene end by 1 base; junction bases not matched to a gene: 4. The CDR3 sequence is CASSGQANTEAFF. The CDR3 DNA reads TGTGCCAGCTCCGGACAGGCGAACACTGAAGCTTTCTTT.

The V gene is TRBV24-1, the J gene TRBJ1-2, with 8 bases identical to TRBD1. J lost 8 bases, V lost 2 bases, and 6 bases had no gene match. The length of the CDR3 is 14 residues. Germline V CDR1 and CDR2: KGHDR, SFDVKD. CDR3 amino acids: CATSDSDRGGGYTF. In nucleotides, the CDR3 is TGTGCCACCAGTGATTCCGACAGGGGTGGCGGCTACACCTTC.

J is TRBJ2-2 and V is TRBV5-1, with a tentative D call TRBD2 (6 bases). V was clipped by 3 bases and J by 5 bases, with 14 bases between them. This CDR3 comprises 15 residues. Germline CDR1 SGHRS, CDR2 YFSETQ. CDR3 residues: CASSWSPGVTGELFF. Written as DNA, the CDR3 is TGCGCCAGCAGCTGGAGCCCGGGGGTAACCGGGGAGCTGTTTTTT.

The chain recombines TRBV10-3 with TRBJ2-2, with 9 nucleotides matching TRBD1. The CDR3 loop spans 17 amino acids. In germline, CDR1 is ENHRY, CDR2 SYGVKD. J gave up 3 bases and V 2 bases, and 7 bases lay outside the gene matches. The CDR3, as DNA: TGTGCCATCAGTGAGACCTGGACAGGGGTGGACACCGGGGAGCTGTTTTTT. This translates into CAISETWTGVDTGELFF.

CDR3 amino acids: CASSVSRTGRAFF. The CDR3 nucleotides read TGTGCCAGCAGCGTATCGCGGACAGGGCGGGCTTTCTTT. This chain links TRBV9 with TRBJ1-1, with 8 bases aligning to TRBD1. V gave up 1 base and J gave up 11 bases; unmatched junction bases: 7. The germline V gene has CDR1 SGDLS and CDR2 YYNGEE. This CDR3 contains 13 residues.

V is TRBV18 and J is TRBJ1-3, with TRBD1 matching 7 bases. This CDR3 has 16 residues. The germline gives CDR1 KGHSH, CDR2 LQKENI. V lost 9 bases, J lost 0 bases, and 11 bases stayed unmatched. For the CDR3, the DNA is TGTGCCAGTTCAACGGGACAGCCTAACTCTGGAAACACCATATATTTT. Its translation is CASSTGQPNSGNTIYF.

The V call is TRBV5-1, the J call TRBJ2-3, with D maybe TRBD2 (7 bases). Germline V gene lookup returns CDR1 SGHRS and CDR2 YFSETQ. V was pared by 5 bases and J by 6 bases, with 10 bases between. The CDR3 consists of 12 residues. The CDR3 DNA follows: TGCGCCAGCAGGGGAGGGGGGGATACGCAGTATTTT. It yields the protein CASRGGGDTQYF.

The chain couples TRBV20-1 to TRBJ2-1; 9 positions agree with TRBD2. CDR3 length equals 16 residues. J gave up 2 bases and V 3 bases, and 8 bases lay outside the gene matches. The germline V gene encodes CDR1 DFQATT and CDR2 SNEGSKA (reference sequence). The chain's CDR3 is CSASRTSAQAYNEQFF. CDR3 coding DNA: TGCAGTGCTAGTAGGACTAGCGCGCAAGCCTACAATGAGCAGTTCTTC.

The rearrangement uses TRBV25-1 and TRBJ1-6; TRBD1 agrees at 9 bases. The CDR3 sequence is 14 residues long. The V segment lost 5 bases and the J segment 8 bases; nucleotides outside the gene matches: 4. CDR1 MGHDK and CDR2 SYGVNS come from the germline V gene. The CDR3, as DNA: TGTGCCAGCAGTAAAAGGACAGGGGATTCACCCCTCCACTTT. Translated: CASSKRTGDSPLHF.

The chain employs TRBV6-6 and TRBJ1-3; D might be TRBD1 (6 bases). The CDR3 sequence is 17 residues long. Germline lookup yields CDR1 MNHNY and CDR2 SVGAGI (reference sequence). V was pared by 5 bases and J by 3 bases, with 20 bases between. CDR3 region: CASSLEPSGVNGNTIYF. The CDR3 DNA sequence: TGTGCCAGCAGTCTTGAACCTTCAGGGGTAAATGGAAACACCATATATTTT.

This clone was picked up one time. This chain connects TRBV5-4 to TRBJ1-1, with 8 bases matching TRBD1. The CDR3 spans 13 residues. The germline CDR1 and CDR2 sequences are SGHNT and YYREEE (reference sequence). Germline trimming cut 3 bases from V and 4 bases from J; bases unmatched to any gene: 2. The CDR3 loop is CASSSTGVTEAFF. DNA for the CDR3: TGTGCCAGCAGCTCGACAGGGGTCACTGAAGCTTTCTTT.